The present TCR beta chain was sequenced within a study of blood T cell repertoires in COVID-19. Study-wide background: PBMCs, B-cell-depleted T cells, or T cells provided the cDNA or gDNA that made up the material.

Generated by immunoSEQ multiplex PCR, the TCRdb table keeps only in-frame clones and is missing some. Here the sample spans about 26,000 clones, 85% to 90% being singletons. Trimming at V came to 0 bases and at J to 3 bases, leaving 7 bases not matched to a gene. The CDR3 spans 17 residues. CDR1 and CDR2 from the germline V gene are LGHDT and YNNKEL (reference sequence). Specimen: peripheral blood. This chain connects TRBV3-1 (or the pseudogene TRBV3-2) to TRBJ2-3, with 9 bases that match TRBD2. The clonotype originates from a man between 65 and 85 years old with acute or convalescent COVID-19. The CDR3 region has the DNA TGTGCCAGCAGCCAAGAAGGTAGCGGGAGTGTGACAGATACGCAGTATTTT. Protein product: CASSQEGSGSVTDTQYF.